This entry lists 18 T cell receptor beta chains sequenced from one sample in a study of cytomegalovirus exposure and HLA in healthy donors. Both 60 Vbeta primers and 13 Jbeta primers went into the PCR. TCRdb keeps only in-frame clones here, not all; method: immunoSEQ multiplex PCR. The top ten clones hold around 9.1% of a sample with 130,000 or so clones, around 75% of them seen once. Sequencing was performed on PBMCs. Receptors originate from a woman in her 50s in good health and CMV-seropositive.

The chain combines TRBV28 with TRBJ1-2; unclear D gene. V dropped 2 bases and J dropped 8 bases, with 9 bases sitting between them. This CDR3 is 12 amino acids long. Germline V gives CDR1 MDHEN, CDR2 SYDVKM. CDR3 sequence: CASSLPTGGYTF. The DNA of the CDR3 is TGTGCCAGCAGTTTACCCACGGGGGGCTACACCTTC.

This rearrangement joins TRBV5-1 to TRBJ2-1; 11 positions match TRBD2. Germline V gives CDR1 SGHRS, CDR2 YFSETQ. The junction had 8 bases not matched to a gene; V was cut back by 0 bases and J by 0 bases. The CDR3 consists of 19 residues. The CDR3 loop is CASSLVATSGINSYNEQFF. The DNA of the CDR3 is TGCGCCAGCAGCTTGGTAGCGACTAGCGGGATCAACTCCTACAATGAGCAGTTCTTC. Using reference TRBV5-1 and TRBJ2-1 for the parts outside the CDR3, the full variable domain is KAGVTQTPRYLIKTRGQQVTLSCSPISGHRSVSWYQQTPGQGLQFLFEYFSETQRNKGNFPGRFSGRQFSNSRSEMNVSTLELGDSALYLCASSLVATSGINSYNEQFFGPGTRLTVL.

This clone has a handful of counts. The chain combines TRBV15 with TRBJ2-1, with 11 bases aligning to TRBD2. The V gene's germline CDR1 is LNHNV and CDR2 YYDKDF (reference sequence). V shed 3 bases, J shed 3 bases, and the junction held 7 bases outside the gene matches. The CDR3 contains 17 residues. CDR3 sequence: CATSRDIAGGFYNEQFF. CDR3 DNA: TGTGCCACCAGCAGGGACATAGCGGGAGGGTTCTACAATGAGCAGTTCTTC.

This chain links TRBV7-9 with TRBJ1-2, with D possibly TRBD1 on 5 matching bases. Trimming took off 6 bases at V and 5 bases at J, with 19 bases between the two ends. Germline CDR1 is SEHNR and CDR2 is FQNEAQ (reference sequence). There are 15 residues in the CDR3. The CDR3 reads CASSPFGRAVYGYTF. The CDR3 bases are TGTGCCAGCAGTCCCTTTGGCAGGGCAGTATATGGCTACACCTTC.

On this clone: The junction and the germline gene differ at one end; a read error may be behind it. The V and J genes are TRBV10-3 and TRBJ2-1; TRBD2 matches at 11 bases. In germline, CDR1 is ENHRY, CDR2 SYGVKD. The CDR3 consists of 14 residues. CDR3 DNA: TGTGCCATCAGTTCCGGGACTAGCGGCCCCAGAAGGCTCTTC. Protein sequence: CAISSGTSGPRRLF.

The chain employs TRBV14 and TRBJ1-1; no firm D call. There are 13 residues in the CDR3. Trimming removed 2 bases from V and 4 bases from J, with 8 bases in between. Germline CDR1 and CDR2: SGHDN and FVKESK. Written as DNA, the CDR3 is TGTGCCAGCAGCCAACAGGTTATCACTGAAGCTTTCTTT. Its translation is CASSQQVITEAFF.

The chain recombines TRBV10-3 with TRBJ2-5, with 8 nucleotides matching TRBD2. J was trimmed by 5 bases and V by 4 bases; bases with no gene match: 6. The CDR3 runs to 14 residues. Germline V gene lookup returns CDR1 ENHRY and CDR2 SYGVKD. The CDR3 DNA reads as TGTGCCATCAGTGGACGGGAGGGAGGGGAGACCCAGTACTTC. Its translation: CAISGREGGETQYF.

The chain couples TRBV7-2 to TRBJ2-7; D is perhaps TRBD1 (5 bases). V dropped 2 bases and J dropped 6 bases, with 14 bases sitting between them. Germline CDR1 SGHTA, CDR2 FQGNSA. The CDR3 runs 14 residues. CDR3 sequence: CASSLSQGPSEQYF. CDR3 in DNA: TGTGCCAGCAGCTTATCGCAGGGCCCCAGCGAGCAGTACTTC.

The V gene is TRBV5-6, the J gene TRBJ2-3; 8 nucleotides line up with TRBD2. Germline V gene sequence: CDR1 SGHDT, CDR2 YYEEEE. This CDR3 contains 15 residues. J gave up 0 bases and V 2 bases, and 2 bases lay outside the gene matches. The CDR3 bases are TGTGCCAGCAGCTTAGCGGGGGTGAGCACAGATACGCAGTATTTT. Translated, it gives CASSLAGVSTDTQYF. Drawing the rest from reference TRBV5-6 and TRBJ2-3, the complete variable domain is DAGVTQSPTHLIKTRGQQVTLRCSPKSGHDTVSWYQQALGQGPQFIFQYYEEEERQRGNFPDRFSGHQFPNYSSELNVNALLLGDSALYLCASSLAGVSTDTQYFGPGTRLTVL.

The genes are TRBV30 and TRBJ1-1, with 8 nucleotides matching TRBD1. The CDR3 length is 13 residues. V lost 5 bases to trimming and J lost 4 bases; unmatched junction nucleotides: 6. Germline values: CDR1 GTSNPN, CDR2 SVGIG (reference sequence). CDR3 amino acids: CAWDRGAGTEAFF. CDR3 DNA sequence: TGTGCCTGGGACAGGGGCGCGGGCACTGAAGCTTTCTTT.

The V call is TRBV7-2, the J call TRBJ2-2, with a weak D call TRBD1 (6 bases). Germline CDR1 reads SGHTA; CDR2 reads FQGNSA. The V end lost 5 bases, the J end lost 5 bases, and 12 bases lay between the germline ends. The CDR3 totals 14 residues. Here the CDR3 DNA reads TGTGCCAGCAGCCCCCAAGGGGGAACCGGGGAGCTGTTTTTT. Translation gives CASSPQGGTGELFF.

This chain connects TRBV29-1 to TRBJ1-2, with 8 bases that match TRBD1. Germline-derived CDR1 and CDR2 are SQVTM and ANQGSEA. The junction had 2 bases not matched to a gene; V was cut back by 2 bases and J by 6 bases. CDR3 size: 12 residues. Here the CDR3 DNA reads TGCAGCGTTGAACGGACAGGGAATGGCTACACCTTC. This sequence encodes CSVERTGNGYTF.

Here the CDR3 reads CASSPRQGGPWEQYF. The CDR3 DNA sequence: TGTGCCAGCAGCCCACGACAGGGGGGGCCGTGGGAGCAGTACTTC. The rearrangement joins TRBV9 to TRBJ2-7; 9 bases fit TRBD1. The length of the CDR3 is 15 residues. J was trimmed by 7 bases and V by 4 bases; bases with no gene match: 12. CDR1 SGDLS and CDR2 YYNGEE come from the germline V gene.

This chain links TRBV27 with TRBJ1-5; TRBD1 matches 7 bases. The germline V gene encodes CDR1 MNHEY and CDR2 SMNVEV (reference sequence). This CDR3 has 18 residues. V shed 5 bases and J 3 bases; nucleotides not matched to a gene: 16. The CDR3 protein is CASSRLSGTASFNQPQHF. DNA for the CDR3: TGTGCCAGCAGTCGGCTTTCAGGGACAGCGAGTTTCAATCAGCCCCAGCATTTT.

This clone was observed once. The gene calls are TRBV11-2 and TRBJ1-1; D gene ambiguous. The CDR3 has 15 residues. The germline gives CDR1 SGHAT, CDR2 FQNNGV. V lost 5 bases, J lost 1 base, and 14 bases lay in between. The CDR3 nucleotides are TGTGCCAGCAGCGTCTCAGGTCTTCAGAACACTGAAGCTTTCTTT. Amino acids: CASSVSGLQNTEAFF.

The J gene is TRBJ2-3, the V gene TRBV7-6; 8 bases align to TRBD1. The CDR3 has 14 amino acids. The V segment lost 5 bases and the J segment 10 bases; nucleotides outside the gene matches: 11. Germline V gene lookup returns CDR1 SGHVS and CDR2 FNYEAQ. CDR3 sequence (DNA): TGTGCCAGCAGCCCTTTCAGAACAGGGGGTGCGCAGTATTTT. It is translated as CASSPFRTGGAQYF.

V is TRBV6-6 and J is TRBJ1-2; D perhaps matches TRBD1 (6 bases). V was trimmed by 2 bases and J by 6 bases, leaving 16 bases between them. This CDR3 has 15 residues. In germline, CDR1 is MNHNY, CDR2 SVGAGI (reference sequence). For the CDR3, the DNA is TGTGCCAGCAGTTACGTACAGGGAGTCAGGAATGGCTACACCTTC. Translated, it gives CASSYVQGVRNGYTF.

This clone was detected only a few times. The chain employs TRBV2 and TRBJ2-5; D not certain. CDR1 SNHLY and CDR2 FYNNEI come from the germline V gene. This CDR3 region has 14 residues. Trimming stripped 0 bases from V and 2 bases from J, with 7 bases between. The CDR3 spells CASSEARQQETQYF. In DNA form, the CDR3 reads TGTGCCAGCAGTGAAGCGAGGCAGCAAGAGACCCAGTACTTC.